The present T cell receptor beta chain was sequenced within a study of T cell changes during pregnancy in multiple sclerosis. This clone was recorded once. One junction end disagrees with the germline gene, perhaps due to a read error. Data came from immunoSEQ multiplex PCR; TCRdb stores just in-frame clones and leaves some out. Here the sample spans around 41,000 clones, around nine tenths being singletons. The CDR3 length is 15 residues. From germline, CDR1 is SGHVS and CDR2 FNYEAQ. The chain is built from TRBV7-6 and TRBJ2-7, with TRBD2 as a possible D gene (5 bases). The specimen comprised CD4+ T cells from peripheral blood mononuclear cells, sampled in the third trimester of pregnancy. The origin of this receptor is a female donor in good health, enrolled as a control in a pregnancy study. CDR3 DNA: TGTGCCAGCAGCTTAGAGGTTGCTAGCTCCCACGAGCAGTACTTC. Translated: CASSLEVASSHEQYF.